This T cell receptor (beta chain) was identified during a study of T cells after yellow fever vaccination. TCRdb re-analysed the 5' RACE reads in MiXCR, keeping a single row per CDR3 protein. The sample records around 590,000 distinct CDR3 sequences, 10% to 15% being singletons. This sequence originates from a man younger than 45 who received the YFV17D yellow fever vaccine. The specimen was PBMCs, collected on the day of the yellow fever booster vaccination.

The CDR3 coding sequence is TGCGCCAGCAGTGAGTGGGCTAGCGGGAGAGTTAGCGGGGAGCTGTTTTTT. This codes for CASSEWASGRVSGELFF. The chain combines TRBV10-1 with TRBJ2-2; TRBD2 matches 10 bases. The V segment lost 1 base and the J segment 7 bases; nucleotides outside the gene matches: 9. Germline CDR1 reads WNHNN; CDR2 reads SYGVQD (reference sequence). The CDR3 is made up of 17 amino acids.